The source of this TCR beta chain is a study of cytomegalovirus exposure and HLA in healthy donors. Whole-study findings and limits: Rare TCR sequences predominated, though certain public TCRs were found in many donors.

The table lists this clone with a few counts. Its antigen is unidentified. With 6 bases clipped from V and 5 bases from J, the junction kept 9 bases outside the gene matches. Germline V gene lookup returns CDR1 SQVTM and CDR2 ANQGSEA. This CDR3 has 14 amino acids. The study ran its PCR with 60 Vbeta and 13 Jbeta primers. Produced via immunoSEQ multiplex PCR; TCRdb's table is partial and in-frame only. The sample holds about 120,000 clones; 8% to 11% are singletons and the top ten take approximately 4.4%. V gene TRBV29-1 combines with J gene TRBJ2-3; 9 nucleotides agree with TRBD1. This TCR came from a woman aged 18-29 years in good health and CMV-seropositive. Sequenced sample: PBMCs. As DNA, the CDR3 is TGCAGCGTCCTTAGGGGGACAGGGATAGATACGCAGTATTTT. Protein: CSVLRGTGIDTQYF.